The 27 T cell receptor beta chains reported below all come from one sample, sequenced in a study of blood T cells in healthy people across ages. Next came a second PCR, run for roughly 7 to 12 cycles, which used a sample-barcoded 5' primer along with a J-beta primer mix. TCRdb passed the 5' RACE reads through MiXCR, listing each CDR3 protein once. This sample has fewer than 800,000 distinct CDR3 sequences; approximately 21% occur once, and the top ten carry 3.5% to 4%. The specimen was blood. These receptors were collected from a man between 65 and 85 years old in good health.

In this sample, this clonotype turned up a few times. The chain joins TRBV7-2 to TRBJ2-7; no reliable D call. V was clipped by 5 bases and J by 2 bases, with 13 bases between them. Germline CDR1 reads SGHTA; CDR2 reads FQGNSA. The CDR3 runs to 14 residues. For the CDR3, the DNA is TGTGCCAGCAGCCCTACTCCCGATCCCTACGAGCAGTACTTC. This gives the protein CASSPTPDPYEQYF. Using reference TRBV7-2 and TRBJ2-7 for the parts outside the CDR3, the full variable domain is GAGVSQSPSNKVTEKGKDVELRCDPISGHTALYWYRQSLGQGLEFLIYFQGNSAPDKSGLPSDRFSAERTGGSVSTLTIQRTQQEDSAVYLCASSPTPDPYEQYFGPGTRLTVT.

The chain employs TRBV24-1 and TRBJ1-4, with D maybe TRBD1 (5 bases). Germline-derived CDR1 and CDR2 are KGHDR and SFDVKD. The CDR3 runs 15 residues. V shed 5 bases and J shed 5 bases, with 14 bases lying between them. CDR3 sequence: CATSAGTFWNEKLFF. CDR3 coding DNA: TGTGCCACCAGTGCTGGGACCTTTTGGAATGAAAAACTGTTTTTT.

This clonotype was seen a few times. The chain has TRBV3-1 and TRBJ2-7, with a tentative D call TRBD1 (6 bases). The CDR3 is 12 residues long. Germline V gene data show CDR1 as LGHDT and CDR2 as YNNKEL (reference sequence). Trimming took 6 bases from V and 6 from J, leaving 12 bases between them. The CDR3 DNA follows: TGTGCCAGCAGTCACAGGGATGGCGAGCAGTACTTC. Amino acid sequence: CASSHRDGEQYF.

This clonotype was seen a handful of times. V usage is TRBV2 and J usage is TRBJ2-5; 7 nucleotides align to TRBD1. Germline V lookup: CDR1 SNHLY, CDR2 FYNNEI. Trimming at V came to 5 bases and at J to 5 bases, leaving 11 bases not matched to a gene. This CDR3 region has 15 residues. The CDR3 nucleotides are TGTGCCAGCAGTCTAGACAGGGAAATTAGCGAGACCCAGTACTTC. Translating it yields CASSLDREISETQYF.

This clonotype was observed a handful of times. Here the CDR3 reads CASRGGQGYLPGANVLTF. CDR3 DNA sequence: TGTGCCAGCAGAGGAGGACAGGGATATTTGCCTGGGGCCAACGTCCTGACTTTC. The rearrangement uses TRBV12-3 or TRBV12-4 and TRBJ2-6; 8 nucleotides align to TRBD1. CDR3 size: 18 residues. The V and J ends lost 6 bases and 2 bases, in that order; junction bases with no gene match: 12.

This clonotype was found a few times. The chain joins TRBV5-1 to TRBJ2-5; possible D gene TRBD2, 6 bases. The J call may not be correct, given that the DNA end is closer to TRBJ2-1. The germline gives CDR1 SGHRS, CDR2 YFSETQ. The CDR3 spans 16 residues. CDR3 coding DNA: TGCGCCAGCAGCCCGGGGGAAGCGGGTACTTACAATGAGCAGTTCTTC. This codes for CASSPGEAGTYNEQFF.

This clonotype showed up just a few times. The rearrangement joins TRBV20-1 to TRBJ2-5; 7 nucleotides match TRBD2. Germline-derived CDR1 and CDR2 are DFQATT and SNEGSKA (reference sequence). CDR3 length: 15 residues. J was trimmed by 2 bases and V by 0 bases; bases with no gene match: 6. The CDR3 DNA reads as TGCAGTGCTAGAGATCATCGCGGGGGACAAGAGACCCAGTACTTC. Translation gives CSARDHRGGQETQYF.

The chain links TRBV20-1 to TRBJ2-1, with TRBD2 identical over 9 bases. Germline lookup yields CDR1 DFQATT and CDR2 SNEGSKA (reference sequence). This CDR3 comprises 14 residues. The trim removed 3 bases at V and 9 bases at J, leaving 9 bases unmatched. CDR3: CSASLAGDFSEQFF. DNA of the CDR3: TGCAGTGCTAGCTTAGCGGGAGATTTTAGTGAGCAGTTCTTC.

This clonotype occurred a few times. CDR3 protein: CASDYPGQNYEQYF. In DNA, the CDR3 is TGTGCCAGCGATTATCCGGGACAGAACTACGAGCAGTACTTC. The chain carries TRBV5-5 and TRBJ2-7, with TRBD1 matching 7 bases. V dropped 7 bases and J dropped 3; count of bases not matched to a gene: 10. The CDR3 consists of 14 residues. Germline-derived CDR1 and CDR2 are SGHKS and YYEKEE (reference sequence).

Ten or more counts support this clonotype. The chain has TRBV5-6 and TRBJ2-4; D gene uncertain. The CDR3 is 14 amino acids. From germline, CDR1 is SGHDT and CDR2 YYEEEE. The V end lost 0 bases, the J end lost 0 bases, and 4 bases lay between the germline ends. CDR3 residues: CASSLALAKNIQYF. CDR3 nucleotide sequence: TGTGCCAGCAGCTTGGCCCTAGCCAAAAACATTCAGTACTTC.

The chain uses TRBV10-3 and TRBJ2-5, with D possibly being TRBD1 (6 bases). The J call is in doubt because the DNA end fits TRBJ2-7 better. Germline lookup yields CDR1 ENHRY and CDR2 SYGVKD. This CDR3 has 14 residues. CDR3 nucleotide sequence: TGTGCCATCTCTGAAGGCAGGGGTTTTGACGAGCAGTACTTC. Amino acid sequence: CAISEGRGFDEQYF.

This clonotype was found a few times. CDR3 protein: CASSYSSGTSGSRDEQFF. CDR3 nucleotides: TGTGCCAGCAGTTACTCTTCTGGGACTAGCGGGAGTCGGGATGAGCAGTTCTTC. V gene TRBV6-2 or TRBV6-3 combines with J gene TRBJ2-1; 14 bases agree with TRBD2. V dropped 0 bases and J dropped 8; count of bases not matched to a gene: 9. This CDR3 is 18 amino acids long. CDR1 is MNHEY, CDR2 SVGEGT, per germline.

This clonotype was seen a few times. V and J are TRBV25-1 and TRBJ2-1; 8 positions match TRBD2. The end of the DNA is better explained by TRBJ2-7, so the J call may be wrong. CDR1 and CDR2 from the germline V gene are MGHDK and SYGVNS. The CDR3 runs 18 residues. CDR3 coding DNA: TGTGCCAGCAGTGAAACTCCCCCGACTAGCGTGAGGTCCTACGAGCAGTACTTC. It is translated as CASSETPPTSVRSYEQYF.

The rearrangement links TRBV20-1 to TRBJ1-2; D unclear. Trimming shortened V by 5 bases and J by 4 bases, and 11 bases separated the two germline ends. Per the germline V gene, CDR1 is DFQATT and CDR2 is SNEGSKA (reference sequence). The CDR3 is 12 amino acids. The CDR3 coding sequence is TGCAGTGCTCCACCGCAGGCCTATGGCTACACCTTC. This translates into CSAPPQAYGYTF.

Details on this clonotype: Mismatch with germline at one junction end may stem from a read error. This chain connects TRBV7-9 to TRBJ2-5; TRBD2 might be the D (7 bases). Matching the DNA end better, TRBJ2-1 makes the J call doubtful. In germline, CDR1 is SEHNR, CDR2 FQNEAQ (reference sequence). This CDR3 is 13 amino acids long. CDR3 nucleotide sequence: TGTGCCAACAGCTTCGGGGGGCCAAGTGAGCAGTTCTTC. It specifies CANSFGGPSEQFF.

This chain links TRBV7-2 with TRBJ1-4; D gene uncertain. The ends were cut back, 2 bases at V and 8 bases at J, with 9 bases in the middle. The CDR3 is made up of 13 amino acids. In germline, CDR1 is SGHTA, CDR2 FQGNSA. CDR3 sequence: CASSLTPREKLFF. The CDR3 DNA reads TGTGCCAGCAGCTTAACACCTAGGGAAAAACTGTTTTTT.

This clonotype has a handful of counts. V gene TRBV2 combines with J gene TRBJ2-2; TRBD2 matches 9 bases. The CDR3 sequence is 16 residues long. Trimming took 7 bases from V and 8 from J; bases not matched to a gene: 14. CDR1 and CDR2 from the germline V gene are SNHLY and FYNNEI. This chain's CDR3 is CASTGAGGLSPGELFF. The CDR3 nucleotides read TGTGCCAGCACCGGAGCGGGAGGCTTGTCTCCGGGGGAGCTGTTTTTT.

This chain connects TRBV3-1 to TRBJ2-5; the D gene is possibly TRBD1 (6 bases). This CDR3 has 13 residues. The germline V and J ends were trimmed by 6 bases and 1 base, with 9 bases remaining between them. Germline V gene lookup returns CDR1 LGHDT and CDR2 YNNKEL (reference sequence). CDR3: CASRGQFQETQYF. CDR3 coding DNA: TGTGCCAGCAGAGGACAGTTCCAAGAGACCCAGTACTTC.

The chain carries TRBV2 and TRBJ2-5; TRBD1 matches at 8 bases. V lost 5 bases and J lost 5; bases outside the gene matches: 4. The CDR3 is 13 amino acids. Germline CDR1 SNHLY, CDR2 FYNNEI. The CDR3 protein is CASSTGGHETQYF. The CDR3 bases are TGTGCCAGCAGTACAGGGGGACACGAGACCCAGTACTTC.

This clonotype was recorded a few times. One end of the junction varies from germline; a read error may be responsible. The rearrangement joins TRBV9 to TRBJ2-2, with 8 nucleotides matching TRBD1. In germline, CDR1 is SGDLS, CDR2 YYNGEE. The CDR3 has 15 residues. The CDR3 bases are TGTGCCAGCAGGACAGGGGCTACGAACACCGGGGAGCCGTTTTTT. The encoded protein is CASRTGATNTGEPFF.

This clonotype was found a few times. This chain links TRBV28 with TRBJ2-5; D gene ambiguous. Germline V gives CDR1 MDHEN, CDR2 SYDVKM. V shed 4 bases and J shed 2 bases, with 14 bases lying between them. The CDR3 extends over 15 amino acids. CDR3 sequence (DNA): TGTGCCAGCAGTTCATACGGAGTTTTGCAAGAGACCCAGTACTTC. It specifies CASSSYGVLQETQYF.

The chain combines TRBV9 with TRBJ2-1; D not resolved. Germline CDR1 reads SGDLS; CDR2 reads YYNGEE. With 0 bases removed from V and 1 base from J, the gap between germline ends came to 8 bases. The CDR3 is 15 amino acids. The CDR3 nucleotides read TGTGCCAGCAGCGTAGGGCTGGGATCCTACAATGAGCAGTTCTTC. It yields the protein CASSVGLGSYNEQFF.

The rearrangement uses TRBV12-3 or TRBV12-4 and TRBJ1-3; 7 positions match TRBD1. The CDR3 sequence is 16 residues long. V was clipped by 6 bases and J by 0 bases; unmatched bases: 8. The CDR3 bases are TGTGCCAGCAGCGAGACAGGGCCGATCTCTGGAAACACCATATATTTT. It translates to CASSETGPISGNTIYF.

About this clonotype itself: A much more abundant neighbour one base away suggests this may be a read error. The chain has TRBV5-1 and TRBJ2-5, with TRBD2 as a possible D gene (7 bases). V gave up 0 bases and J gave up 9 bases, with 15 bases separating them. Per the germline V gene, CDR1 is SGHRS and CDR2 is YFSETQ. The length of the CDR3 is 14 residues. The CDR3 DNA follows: TGCGCCAGCAGCTTGGATAGCAGAGGGGGGGCCCAGTACTTC. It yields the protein CASSLDSRGGAQYF.

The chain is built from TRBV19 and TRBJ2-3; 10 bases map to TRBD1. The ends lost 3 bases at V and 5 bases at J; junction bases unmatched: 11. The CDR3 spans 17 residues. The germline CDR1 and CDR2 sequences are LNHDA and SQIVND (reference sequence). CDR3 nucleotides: TGTGCCAGTAGTATCGGCCCGACAGGGGGCTTTGTAGATACGCAGTATTTT. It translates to CASSIGPTGGFVDTQYF. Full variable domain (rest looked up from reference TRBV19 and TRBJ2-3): DGGITQSPKYLFRKEGQNVTLSCEQNLNHDAMYWYRQDPGQGLRLIYYSQIVNDFQKGDIAEGYSVSREKKESFPLTVTSAQKNPTAFYLCASSIGPTGGFVDTQYFGPGTRLTVL.

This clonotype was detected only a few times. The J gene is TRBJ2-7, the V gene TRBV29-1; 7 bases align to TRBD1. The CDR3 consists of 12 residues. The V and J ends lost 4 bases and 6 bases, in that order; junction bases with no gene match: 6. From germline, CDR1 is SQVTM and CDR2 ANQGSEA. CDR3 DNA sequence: TGCAGCGTTGGGACAGGCCGCGCCGAGCAGTACTTC. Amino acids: CSVGTGRAEQYF.

This CDR3 reads CASSLGTPFDSPLHF. CDR3 DNA: TGCGCCAGCAGCTTGGGGACACCTTTTGATTCACCCCTCCACTTT. The chain links TRBV5-1 to TRBJ1-6, with a weak D call TRBD1 (5 bases). Germline V gene data show CDR1 as SGHRS and CDR2 as YFSETQ. This CDR3 is 15 amino acids long. Trimming took off 0 bases at V and 8 bases at J, with 12 bases between the two ends. The full variable domain, with the rest looked up from reference TRBV5-1 and TRBJ1-6, is KAGVTQTPRYLIKTRGQQVTLSCSPISGHRSVSWYQQTPGQGLQFLFEYFSETQRNKGNFPGRFSGRQFSNSRSEMNVSTLELGDSALYLCASSLGTPFDSPLHFGNGTRLTVT.